This TCR beta chain is drawn from a study of long-term antiretroviral therapy in people with HIV. Findings of the study overall: HIV repertoires spanned narrower CDR3 length ranges than controls.

Survey level was the resolution at which the v3.0 immunoSEQ assay ran. Profiled with immunoSEQ multiplex PCR; TCRdb holds only in-frame clones, not every one. The data hold tens of thousands of clones, with 75% to 90% observed a single time. This CDR3 has 12 residues. V lost 3 bases to trimming and J lost 4 bases, with 8 bases between them. Germline V gives CDR1 SGHDT, CDR2 YYEEEE. A remark on this clone: Its target is not known.

The V call is TRBV5-6, the J call TRBJ2-7; D may be TRBD2 (5 bases). This receptor was obtained from a man between 18 and 35 years old with HIV. The sample in question was unsorted PBMCs, obtained 2.2 years after starting antiretroviral therapy. The CDR3 region is CASSWEQYEQYF. The CDR3 region has the DNA TGTGCCAGCAGCTGGGAGCAGTACGAGCAGTACTTC.